Included here is one T cell receptor (beta chain) sequence, with context. Its specificity is unknown. The table came from immunoSEQ multiplex PCR; TCRdb's copy has only in-frame clones and leaves some out. Among some 84,000 clones listed, around nine tenths were seen once. This sample was included in a study of PD-1 blockade in classical Hodgkin lymphoma. Every patient relapsed after autologous stem cell transplantation, and brentuximab vedotin exposure varied. General study results and limits: Reported findings placed baseline TCR diversity lower in newly diagnosed patients (compared with healthy donors).

Germline V CDR1 and CDR2: SGDLS, YYNGEE. This CDR3 is built from 17 residues. With 0 bases removed from V and 0 bases from J, the gap between germline ends came to 12 bases. The receptor's source is a human donor with classical Hodgkin lymphoma. The chain combines TRBV9 with TRBJ2-2; tentative D call: TRBD1 (5 bases). The sequencing here drew on peripheral blood mononuclear cells (PBMCs), taken before the second cycle of nivolumab. CDR3 amino acids: CASSVAGIGANTGELFF. CDR3 DNA sequence: TGTGCCAGCAGCGTAGCAGGGATTGGTGCGAACACCGGGGAGCTGTTTTTT.